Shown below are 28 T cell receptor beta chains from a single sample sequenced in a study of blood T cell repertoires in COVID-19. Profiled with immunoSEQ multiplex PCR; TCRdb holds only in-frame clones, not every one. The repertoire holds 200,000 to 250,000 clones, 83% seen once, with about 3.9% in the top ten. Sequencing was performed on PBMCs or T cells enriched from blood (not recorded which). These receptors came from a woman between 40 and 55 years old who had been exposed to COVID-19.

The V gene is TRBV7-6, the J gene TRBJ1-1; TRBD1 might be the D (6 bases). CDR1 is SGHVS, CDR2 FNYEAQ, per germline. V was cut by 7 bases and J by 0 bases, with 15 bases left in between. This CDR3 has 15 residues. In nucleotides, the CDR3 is TGTGCCAGCAATATGGGGGACACCATGAACACTGAAGCTTTCTTT. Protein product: CASNMGDTMNTEAFF.

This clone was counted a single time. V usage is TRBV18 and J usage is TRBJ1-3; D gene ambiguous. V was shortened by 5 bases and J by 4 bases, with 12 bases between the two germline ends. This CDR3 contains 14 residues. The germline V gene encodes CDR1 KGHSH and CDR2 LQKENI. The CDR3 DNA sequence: TGTGCCAGCTCATCCGAGGTGACGGGAAACACCATATATTTT. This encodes CASSSEVTGNTIYF.

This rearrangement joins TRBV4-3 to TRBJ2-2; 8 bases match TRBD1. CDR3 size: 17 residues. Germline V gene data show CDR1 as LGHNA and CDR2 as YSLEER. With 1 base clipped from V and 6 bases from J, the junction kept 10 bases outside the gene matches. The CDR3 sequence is CASSQVPPGQGAGELFF. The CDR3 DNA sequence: TGCGCCAGCAGCCAAGTTCCCCCTGGACAGGGTGCCGGGGAGCTGTTTTTT.

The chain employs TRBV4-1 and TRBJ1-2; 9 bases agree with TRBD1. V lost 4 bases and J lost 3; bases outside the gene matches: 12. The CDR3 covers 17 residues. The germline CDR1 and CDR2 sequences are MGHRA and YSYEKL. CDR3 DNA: TGCGCCAGCAGCCCAACACAACAGGGGGCAGGAGACTATGGCTACACCTTC. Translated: CASSPTQQGAGDYGYTF.

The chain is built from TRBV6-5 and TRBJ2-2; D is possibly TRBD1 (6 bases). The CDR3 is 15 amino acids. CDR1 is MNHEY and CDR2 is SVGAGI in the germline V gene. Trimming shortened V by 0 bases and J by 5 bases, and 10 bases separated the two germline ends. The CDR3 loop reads CASSYSQGRTGELFF. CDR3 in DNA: TGTGCCAGCAGTTACTCACAGGGAAGGACCGGGGAGCTGTTTTTT.

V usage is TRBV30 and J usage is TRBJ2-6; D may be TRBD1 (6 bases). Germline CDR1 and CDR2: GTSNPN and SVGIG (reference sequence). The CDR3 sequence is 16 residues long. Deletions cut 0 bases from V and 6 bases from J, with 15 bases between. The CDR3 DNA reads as TGTGCCTGGAGTGTAGGGTTGGACAGTGTGGCCAACGTCCTGACTTTC. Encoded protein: CAWSVGLDSVANVLTF.

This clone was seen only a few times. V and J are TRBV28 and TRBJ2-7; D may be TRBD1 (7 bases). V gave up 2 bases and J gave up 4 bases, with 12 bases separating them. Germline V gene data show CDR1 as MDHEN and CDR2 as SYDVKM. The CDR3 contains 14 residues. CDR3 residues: CASSLNAGGYEQYF. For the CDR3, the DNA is TGTGCCAGCAGTTTAAATGCAGGGGGGTACGAGCAGTACTTC. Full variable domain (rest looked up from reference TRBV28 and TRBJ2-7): DVKVTQSSRYLVKRTGEKVFLECVQDMDHENMFWYRQDPGLGLRLIYFSYDVKMKEKGDIPEGYSVSREKKERFSLILESASTNQTSMYLCASSLNAGGYEQYFGPGTRLTVT.

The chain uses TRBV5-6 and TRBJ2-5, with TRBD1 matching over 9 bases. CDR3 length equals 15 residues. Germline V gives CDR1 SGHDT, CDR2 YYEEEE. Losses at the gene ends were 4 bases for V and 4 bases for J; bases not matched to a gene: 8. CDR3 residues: CASSAAGTGRETQYF. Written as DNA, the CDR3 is TGTGCCAGCAGCGCGGCCGGGACAGGGCGAGAGACCCAGTACTTC.

The CDR3 nucleotides are TGTGCCAGCAGCCGAGAGAGGGGGACTGAAGCTTTCTTT. This gives the protein CASSRERGTEAFF. This chain joins TRBV3-1 (or the pseudogene TRBV3-2) and TRBJ1-1; tentative D call: TRBD1 (6 bases). The CDR3 spans 13 residues. Deletions cut 4 bases from V and 5 bases from J, with 11 bases between. Germline CDR1 is LGHDT and CDR2 is YNNKEL (reference sequence).

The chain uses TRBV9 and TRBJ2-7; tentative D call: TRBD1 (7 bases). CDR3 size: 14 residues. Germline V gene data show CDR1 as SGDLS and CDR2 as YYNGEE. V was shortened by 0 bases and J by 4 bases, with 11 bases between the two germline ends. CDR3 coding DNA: TGTGCCAGCAGCGTAGGGGCAGGGGGGTACGAGCAGTACTTC. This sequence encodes CASSVGAGGYEQYF.

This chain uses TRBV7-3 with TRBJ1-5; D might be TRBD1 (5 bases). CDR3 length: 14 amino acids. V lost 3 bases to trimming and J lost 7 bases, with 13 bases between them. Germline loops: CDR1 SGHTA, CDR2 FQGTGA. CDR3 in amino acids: CASSLAAGHQPQHF. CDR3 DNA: TGTGCCAGCAGCTTGGCGGCAGGGCACCAGCCCCAGCATTTT.

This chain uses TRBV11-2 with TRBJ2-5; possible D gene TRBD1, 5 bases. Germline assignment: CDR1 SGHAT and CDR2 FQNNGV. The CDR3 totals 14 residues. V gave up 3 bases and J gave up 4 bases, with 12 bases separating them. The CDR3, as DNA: TGTGCCAGCAGCTTGTCGACAGACCCAGAGACCCAGTACTTC. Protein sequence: CASSLSTDPETQYF. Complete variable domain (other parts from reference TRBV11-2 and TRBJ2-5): EAGVAQSPRYKIIEKRQSVAFWCNPISGHATLYWYQQILGQGPKLLIQFQNNGVVDDSQLPKDRFSAERLKGVDSTLKIQPAKLEDSAVYLCASSLSTDPETQYFGPGTRLLVL.

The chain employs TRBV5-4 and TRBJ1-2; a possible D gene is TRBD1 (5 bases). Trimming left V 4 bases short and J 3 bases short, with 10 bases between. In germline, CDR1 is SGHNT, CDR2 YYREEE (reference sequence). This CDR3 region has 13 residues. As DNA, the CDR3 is TGTGCCAGCAGCCCAGGGAATGACTATGGCTACACCTTC. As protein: CASSPGNDYGYTF. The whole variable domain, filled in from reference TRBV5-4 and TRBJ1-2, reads ETGVTQSPTHLIKTRGQQVTLRCSSQSGHNTVSWYQQALGQGPQFIFQYYREEENGRGNFPPRFSGLQFPNYSSELNVNALELDDSALYLCASSPGNDYGYTFGSGTRLTVV.

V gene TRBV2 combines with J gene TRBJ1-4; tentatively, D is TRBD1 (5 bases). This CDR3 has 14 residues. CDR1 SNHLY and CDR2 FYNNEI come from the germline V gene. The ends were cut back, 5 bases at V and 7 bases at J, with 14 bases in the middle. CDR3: CASSHPGRTEKLFF. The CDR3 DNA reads TGTGCCAGCAGTCACCCAGGGAGGACTGAAAAACTGTTTTTT.

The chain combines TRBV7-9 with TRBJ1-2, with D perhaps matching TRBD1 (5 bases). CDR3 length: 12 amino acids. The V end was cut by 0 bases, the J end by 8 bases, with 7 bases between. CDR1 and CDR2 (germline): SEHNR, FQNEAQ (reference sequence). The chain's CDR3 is CASSLAGAGYTF. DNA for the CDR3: TGTGCCAGCAGCTTAGCAGGGGCCGGCTACACCTTC. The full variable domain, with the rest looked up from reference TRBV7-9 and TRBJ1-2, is DTGVSQNPRHKITKRGQNVTFRCDPISEHNRLYWYRQTLGQGPEFLTYFQNEAQLEKSRLLSDRFSAERPKGSFSTLEIQRTEQGDSAMYLCASSLAGAGYTFGSGTRLTVV.

CDR3: CASSLVGTGGDTEAFF. The DNA for the CDR3 is TGTGCCAGCAGCTTGGTTGGGACAGGGGGAGACACTGAAGCTTTCTTT. The J gene is TRBJ1-1, the V gene TRBV5-6; TRBD1 matches 11 bases. Germline V gene lookup returns CDR1 SGHDT and CDR2 YYEEEE. This CDR3 comprises 16 residues. J gave up 3 bases and V 0 bases, and 4 bases lay outside the gene matches.

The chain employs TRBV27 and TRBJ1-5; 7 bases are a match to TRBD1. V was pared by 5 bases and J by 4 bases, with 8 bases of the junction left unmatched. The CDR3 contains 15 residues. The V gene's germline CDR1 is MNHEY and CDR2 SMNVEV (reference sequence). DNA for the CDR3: TGTGCCAGCAGTCCGATGGACAGGAATAATCAGCCCCAGCATTTT. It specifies CASSPMDRNNQPQHF.

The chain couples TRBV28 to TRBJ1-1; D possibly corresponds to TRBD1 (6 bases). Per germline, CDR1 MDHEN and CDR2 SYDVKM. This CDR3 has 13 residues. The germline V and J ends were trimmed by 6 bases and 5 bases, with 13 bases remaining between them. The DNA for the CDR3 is TGTGCCAGCAGCATTGGGGGCGCGACTGAAGCTTTCTTT. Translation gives CASSIGGATEAFF.

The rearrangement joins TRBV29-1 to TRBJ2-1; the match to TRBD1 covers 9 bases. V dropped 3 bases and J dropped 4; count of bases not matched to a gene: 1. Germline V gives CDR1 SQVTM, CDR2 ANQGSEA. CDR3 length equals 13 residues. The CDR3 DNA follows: TGCAGCGTTGAGACAGGGGGGTACAATGAGCAGTTCTTC. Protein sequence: CSVETGGYNEQFF.

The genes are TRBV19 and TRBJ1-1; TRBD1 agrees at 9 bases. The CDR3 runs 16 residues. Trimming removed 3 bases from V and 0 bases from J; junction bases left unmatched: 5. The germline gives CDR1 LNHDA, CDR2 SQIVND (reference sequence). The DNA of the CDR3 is TGTGCCAGTAGTATCGGACAGGGGATTATGAACACTGAAGCTTTCTTT. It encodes CASSIGQGIMNTEAFF.

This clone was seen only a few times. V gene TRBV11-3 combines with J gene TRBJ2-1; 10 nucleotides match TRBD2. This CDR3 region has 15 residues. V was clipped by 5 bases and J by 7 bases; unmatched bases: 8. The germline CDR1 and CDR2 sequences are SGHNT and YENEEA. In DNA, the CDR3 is TGTGCCAGCAGCGAAAGTAGCGGGGGGAGAAATGAGCAGTTCTTC. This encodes CASSESSGGRNEQFF.

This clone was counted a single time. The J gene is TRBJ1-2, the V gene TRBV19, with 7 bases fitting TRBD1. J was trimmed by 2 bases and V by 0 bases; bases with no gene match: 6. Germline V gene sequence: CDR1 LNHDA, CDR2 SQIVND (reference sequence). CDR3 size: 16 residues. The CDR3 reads CASSIDTGQTNYGYTF. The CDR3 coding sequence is TGTGCCAGTAGTATAGATACGGGACAGACGAACTATGGCTACACCTTC.

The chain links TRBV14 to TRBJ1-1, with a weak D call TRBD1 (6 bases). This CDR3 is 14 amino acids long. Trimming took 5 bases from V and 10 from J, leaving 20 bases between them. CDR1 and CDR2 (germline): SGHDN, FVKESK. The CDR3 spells CASSTQGTPGGAFF. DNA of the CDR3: TGTGCCAGCAGCACCCAGGGGACCCCGGGCGGAGCTTTCTTT.

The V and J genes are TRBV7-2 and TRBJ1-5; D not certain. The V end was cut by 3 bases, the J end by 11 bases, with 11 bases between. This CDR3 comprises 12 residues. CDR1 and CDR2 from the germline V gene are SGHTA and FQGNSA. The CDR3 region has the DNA TGTGCCAGCAGCTTCGAGGCCCAATCCCAGCATTTT. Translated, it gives CASSFEAQSQHF.

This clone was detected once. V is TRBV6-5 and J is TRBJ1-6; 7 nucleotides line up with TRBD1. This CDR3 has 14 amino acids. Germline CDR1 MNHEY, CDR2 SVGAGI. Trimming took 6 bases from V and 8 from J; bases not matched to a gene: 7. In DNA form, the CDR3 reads TGTGCCAGCAGGAAGACAGGGCGAGATTCACCCCTCCACTTT. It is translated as CASRKTGRDSPLHF.

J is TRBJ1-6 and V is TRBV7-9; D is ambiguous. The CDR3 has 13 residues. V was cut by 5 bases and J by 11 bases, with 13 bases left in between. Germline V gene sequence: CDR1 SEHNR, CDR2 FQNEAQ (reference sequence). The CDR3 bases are TGTGCCAGCAGCCTTCCCGGTCGGGCACCCCTCCACTTT. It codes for CASSLPGRAPLHF. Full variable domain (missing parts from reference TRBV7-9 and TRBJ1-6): DTGVSQNPRHKITKRGQNVTFRCDPISEHNRLYWYRQTLGQGPEFLTYFQNEAQLEKSRLLSDRFSAERPKGSFSTLEIQRTEQGDSAMYLCASSLPGRAPLHFGNGTRLTVT.

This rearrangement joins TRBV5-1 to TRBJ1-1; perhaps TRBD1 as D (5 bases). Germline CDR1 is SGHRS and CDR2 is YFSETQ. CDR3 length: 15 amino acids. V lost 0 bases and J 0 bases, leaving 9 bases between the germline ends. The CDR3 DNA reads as TGCGCCAGCAGCTTGGCCGCAGGGTTGAACACTGAAGCTTTCTTT. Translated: CASSLAAGLNTEAFF.

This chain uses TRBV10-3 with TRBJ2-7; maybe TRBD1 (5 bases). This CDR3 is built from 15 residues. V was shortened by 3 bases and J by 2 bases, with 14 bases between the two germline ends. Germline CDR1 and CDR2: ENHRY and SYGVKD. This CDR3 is CAISDGQDNTYEQYF. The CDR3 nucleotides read TGTGCCATCAGTGACGGTCAGGACAATACCTACGAGCAGTACTTC.